This T cell receptor (beta chain) was found in a study of tumor and adjacent non-tumor tissue in lung cancer. Study background: Each sample yielded a few million productive TCRbeta reads on average.

The template was RNA from unsorted bulk tissue. Newly diagnosed lung cancer patients had thoracic surgery in China, August–November 2014, without prior chemotherapy. Overall study findings and caveats: Normal lung showed higher cumulative top 100 clone frequency than tumor. Significantly higher TCR diversity was found in tumor than normal lung.

The library came from three nested PCR rounds adapted from ARM-PCR protocols. TCRdb analysed the multiplex PCR reads with MiXCR anew, one entry per CDR3 protein. The data contain 78,000 or so distinct CDR3 sequences, around 85% of them singletons. Comments on this clonotype: Its antigen is unidentified.

Germline CDR1 is MNHEY and CDR2 is SVGEGT. Trimming took 5 bases from V and 5 from J, leaving 16 bases between them. The CDR3 is 14 amino acids. The J gene is TRBJ2-7, the V gene TRBV6-2 or TRBV6-3; D could derive from TRBD1 or TRBD2 (6 bases each). Sequenced: lung tumor tissue. This sequence originates from a woman aged 50 to 65 with non-small cell lung cancer. The CDR3 loop is CASSPGYGGNEQYF. CDR3 nucleotide sequence: TGTGCCAGCAGTCCAGGGTACGGGGGCAACGAGCAGTACTTC.